This record concerns one TCR beta chain sequence. Only in-frame clones appear in the TCRdb table, and some are missing; sequencing was by immunoSEQ multiplex PCR. The sample contains under 450,000 clones, about 90% of which appear only once. The data were taken from a study of blood T cell repertoires in COVID-19. Study-wide context: Sites across the United States, Italy and Spain contributed samples from acute and convalescent COVID-19.

The CDR3 extends over 13 amino acids. V was pared by 7 bases and J by 6 bases, with 13 bases between. Per germline, CDR1 SNHLY and CDR2 FYNNEI. The TCR sequence derives from a man aged 25 to 40 who had recovered from COVID-19. The J gene is TRBJ1-5, the V gene TRBV2; no reliable D call. The sequenced sample consisted of PBMCs or T cells enriched from blood (not recorded which). The CDR3 reads CASTEEGSQPQHF. CDR3 nucleotides: TGTGCCAGCACCGAGGAGGGCAGTCAGCCCCAGCATTTT.